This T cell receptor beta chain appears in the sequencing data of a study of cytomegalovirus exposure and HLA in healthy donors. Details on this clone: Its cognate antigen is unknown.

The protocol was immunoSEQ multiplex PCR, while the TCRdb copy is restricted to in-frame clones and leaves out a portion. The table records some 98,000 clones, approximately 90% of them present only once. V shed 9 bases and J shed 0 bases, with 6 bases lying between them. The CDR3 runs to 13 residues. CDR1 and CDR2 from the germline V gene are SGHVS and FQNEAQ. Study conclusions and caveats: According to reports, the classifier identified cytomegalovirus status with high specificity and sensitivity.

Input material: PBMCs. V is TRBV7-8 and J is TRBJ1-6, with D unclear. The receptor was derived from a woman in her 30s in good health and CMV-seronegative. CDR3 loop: CASISSYNSPLHF. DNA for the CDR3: TGTGCCAGTATTAGCTCCTATAATTCACCCCTCCACTTT.